In this sample, the clone carrying this T cell receptor beta chain turned up once. Antigen: not known. The data are from a study of T-cell reconstitution after alpha-beta-depleted transplantation in children. This CDR3 has 14 residues. V lost 3 bases to trimming and J lost 2 bases, with 12 bases between them. From germline, CDR1 is SGHRS and CDR2 YFSETQ. Preparation of the TCRbeta library used unique molecular identifiers. TCRdb passed the PCR reads through MiXCR, listing each CDR3 protein once. The repertoire holds 610,000 or so distinct CDR3 sequences, with more than 20% as singletons. General study results and limits: By about two months after transplant, alpha-beta T cells reportedly arose from several hundred graft clones that had expanded.

This TCR was recovered from a boy in the first two years of life with Wiskott-Aldrich syndrome, due to receive a stem cell transplant. The chain uses TRBV5-1 and TRBJ2-7, with D perhaps TRBD1 (6 bases). Specimen: PBMCs, collected before TCRalphabeta/CD19-depleted stem cell transplant. In DNA, the CDR3 is TGCGCCAGCAGCTCAGACAGGACCCCCTACGAGCAGTACTTC. It encodes CASSSDRTPYEQYF. The full variable domain, rest sourced from reference TRBV5-1 and TRBJ2-7, is KAGVTQTPRYLIKTRGQQVTLSCSPISGHRSVSWYQQTPGQGLQFLFEYFSETQRNKGNFPGRFSGRQFSNSRSEMNVSTLELGDSALYLCASSSDRTPYEQYFGPGTRLTVT.